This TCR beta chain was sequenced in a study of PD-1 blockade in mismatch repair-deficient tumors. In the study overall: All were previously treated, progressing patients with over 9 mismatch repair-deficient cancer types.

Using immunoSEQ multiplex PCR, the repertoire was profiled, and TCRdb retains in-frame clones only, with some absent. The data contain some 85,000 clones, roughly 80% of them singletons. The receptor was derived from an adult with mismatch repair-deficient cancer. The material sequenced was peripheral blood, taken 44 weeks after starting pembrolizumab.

As DNA, the CDR3 is TGTGCCAGCAGCTTAGGGACATCGTACCAAGAGACCCAGTACTTC. Amino acids: CASSLGTSYQETQYF. J is TRBJ2-5 and V is TRBV11-1, with D maybe TRBD1 (5 bases). The CDR3 has 15 amino acids. V was clipped by 1 base and J by 0 bases, with 9 bases between them. Germline CDR1 SGHAT, CDR2 FQDESV (reference sequence).